This T cell receptor (beta chain) derives from a study of blood T cell repertoires in COVID-19. Across the whole study: Spain, Italy and the United States supplied samples that represented acute and convalescent COVID-19. Nucleic acid was either cDNA or gDNA, and it came from T cells, B-cell-depleted T cells, or PBMCs.

Individuals aged about 18 to 90 years were recruited from approximately 24 US areas. The CDR3 sequence is 14 residues long. V shed 0 bases and J shed 7 bases, with 13 bases lying between them. Germline assignment: CDR1 SGDLS and CDR2 YYNGEE. Authors' analysis steps: Counts of nucleated cells, estimated from reference gene primer amplification, were obtained. The method was immunoSEQ multiplex PCR; TCRdb's version includes in-frame clones alone and lacks a portion of them. Clonal size and the V and J genes are those of that table, whereas D and trimming came from the DNA. The profile shows around 250,000 clones, roughly 88% of them singletons.

The origin of this receptor is a woman aged 35 to 49 with acute COVID-19. Sequenced input: PBMCs or T cells enriched from blood (not recorded which). The genes are TRBV9 and TRBJ1-2, with unresolved D. CDR3 coding DNA: TGTGCCAGCAGCGTAGGGAGAGACCCCACTGGCTACACCTTC. It encodes CASSVGRDPTGYTF.